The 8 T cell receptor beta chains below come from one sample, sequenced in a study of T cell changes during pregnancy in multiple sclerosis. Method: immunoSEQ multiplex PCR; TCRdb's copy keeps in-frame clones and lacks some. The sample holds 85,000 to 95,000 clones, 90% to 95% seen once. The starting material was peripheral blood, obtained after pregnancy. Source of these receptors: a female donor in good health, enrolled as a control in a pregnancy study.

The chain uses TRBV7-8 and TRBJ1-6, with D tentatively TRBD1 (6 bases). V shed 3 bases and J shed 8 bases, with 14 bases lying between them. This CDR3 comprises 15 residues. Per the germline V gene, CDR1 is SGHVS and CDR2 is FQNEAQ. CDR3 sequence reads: CASSLKGNRDSPLHF. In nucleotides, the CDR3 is TGTGCCAGCAGCTTGAAGGGGAACAGGGATTCACCCCTCCACTTT. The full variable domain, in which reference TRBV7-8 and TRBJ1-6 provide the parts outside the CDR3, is GAGVSQSPRYKVAKRGQDVALRCDPISGHVSLFWYQQALGQGPEFLTYFQNEAQLDKSGLPSDRFFAERPEGSVSTLKIQRTQQEDSAVYLCASSLKGNRDSPLHFGNGTRLTVT.

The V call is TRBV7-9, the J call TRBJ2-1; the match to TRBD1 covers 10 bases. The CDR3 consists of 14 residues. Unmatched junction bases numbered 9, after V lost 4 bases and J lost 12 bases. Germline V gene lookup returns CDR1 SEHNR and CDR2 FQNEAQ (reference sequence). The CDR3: CASSWTGGDLGQFF. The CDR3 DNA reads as TGTGCCAGCAGCTGGACAGGGGGTGATTTAGGGCAGTTCTTC.

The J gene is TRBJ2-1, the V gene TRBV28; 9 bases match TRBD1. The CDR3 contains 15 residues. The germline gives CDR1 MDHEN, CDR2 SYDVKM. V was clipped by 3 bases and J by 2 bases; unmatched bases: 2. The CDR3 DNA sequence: TGTGCCAGCAGTTTGGGGACAGGGACCTACAATGAGCAGTTCTTC. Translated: CASSLGTGTYNEQFF.

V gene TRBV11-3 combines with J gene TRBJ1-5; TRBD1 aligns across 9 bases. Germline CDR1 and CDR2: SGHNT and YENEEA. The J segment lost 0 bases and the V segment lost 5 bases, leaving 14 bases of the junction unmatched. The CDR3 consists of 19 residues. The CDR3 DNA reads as TGTGCCAGCAGCGAACAAGGGACAGGGTTACGGTATAGCAATCAGCCCCAGCATTTT. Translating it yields CASSEQGTGLRYSNQPQHF.

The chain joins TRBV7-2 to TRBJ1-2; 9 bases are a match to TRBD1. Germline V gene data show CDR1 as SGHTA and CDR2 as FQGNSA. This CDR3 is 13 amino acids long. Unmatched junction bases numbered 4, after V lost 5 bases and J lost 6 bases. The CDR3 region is CASSPRTGDGYTF. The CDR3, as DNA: TGTGCCAGCAGCCCCCGGACAGGGGATGGCTACACCTTC.

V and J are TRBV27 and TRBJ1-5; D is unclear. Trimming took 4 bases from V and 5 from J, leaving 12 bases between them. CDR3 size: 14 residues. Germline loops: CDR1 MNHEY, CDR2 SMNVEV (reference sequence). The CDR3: CASSSEQPYQPQHF. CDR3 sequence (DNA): TGTGCCAGCAGTTCTGAACAGCCCTATCAGCCCCAGCATTTT.

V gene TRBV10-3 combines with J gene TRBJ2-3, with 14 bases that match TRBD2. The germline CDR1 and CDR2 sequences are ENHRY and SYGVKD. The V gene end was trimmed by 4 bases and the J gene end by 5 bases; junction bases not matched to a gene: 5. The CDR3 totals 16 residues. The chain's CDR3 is CAISGTSGGHEDTQYF. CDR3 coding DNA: TGTGCCATCAGTGGGACTAGCGGGGGGCATGAAGATACGCAGTATTTT.

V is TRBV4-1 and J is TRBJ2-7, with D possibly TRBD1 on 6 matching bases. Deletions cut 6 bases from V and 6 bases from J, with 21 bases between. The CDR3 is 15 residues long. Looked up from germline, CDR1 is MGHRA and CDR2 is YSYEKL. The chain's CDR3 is CASREDRFAGGEQYF. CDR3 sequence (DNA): TGCGCCAGCAGGGAAGACAGGTTTGCTGGTGGCGAGCAGTACTTC.